Listed below are T cell receptor beta chains from one sample, sequenced in a study of blood T cell repertoires in COVID-19. Clones were sequenced by immunoSEQ multiplex PCR, and TCRdb holds only the in-frame ones, with some missing. Of 200,000 to 300,000 clones in the sample, approximately 84% are singletons; the top ten hold about 4%. The sequencing sample was made of peripheral blood. These receptors all stem from a man over 45 with acute or convalescent COVID-19. CDR3s include the opening cysteine and the closing phenylalanine or tryptophan. The D gene is left open where the match is weak. Size tells how often a clone was seen (once, few, many) or the class of an expanded clone, and some rows leave it out.

d_call j_call clone_size v_call cdr3_aa cdr3_nt
NA TRBJ2-2 NA TRBV12-3/TRBV12-4 CASNFLGELFF TGTGCCAGCAACTTCCTCGGGGAGCTGTTTTTT
NA TRBJ2-1 NA TRBV28 CASTPGGSGYNEQFF TGTGCCAGCACCCCCGGAGGGAGCGGATACAATGAGCAGTTCTTC
TRBD1 TRBJ2-7 NA TRBV15 CATSRQKGAEQYF TGTGCCACCAGCAGACAAAAGGGGGCCGAGCAGTACTTC
NA TRBJ2-7 NA TRBV7-8 CASSPREGQIHNEQYF TGTGCCAGCAGCCCAAGAGAAGGACAGATCCATAACGAGCAGTACTTC
NA TRBJ2-7 NA TRBV5-6 CASSFITGSYEQYF TGTGCCAGCAGCTTTATTACGGGATCCTACGAGCAGTACTTC
TRBD2 TRBJ2-1 NA TRBV3-1/TRBV3-2 CASTPTSGGVRNEQFF TGTGCCAGCACCCCCACTAGCGGGGGGGTACGGAATGAGCAGTTCTTC
NA TRBJ1-2 NA TRBV18 CASSPETGSGGGYTF TGTGCCAGCTCACCAGAGACAGGCTCTGGTGGTGGCTACACCTTC
TRBD2 TRBJ2-1 NA TRBV10-1 CASSERRGERDEQFF TGCGCCAGCAGTGAGAGGCGGGGGGAAAGGGATGAGCAGTTCTTC
NA TRBJ2-7 NA TRBV30 CAWSLQAYYEQYF TGTGCCTGGAGTTTGCAGGCTTACTACGAGCAGTACTTC
TRBD1 TRBJ1-3 once TRBV19 CASAYPGQGSGNTIYF TGTGCCAGTGCCTATCCGGGACAGGGCTCTGGAAACACCATATATTTT
TRBD1 TRBJ2-4 NA TRBV24-1 CATSDPGQGGDIQYF TGTGCCACCAGTGACCCGGGACAGGGGGGAGACATTCAGTACTTC
NA TRBJ2-6 NA TRBV4-2 CASSQPSGAGANVLTF TGTGCCAGCAGCCAACCTTCCGGGGCTGGGGCCAACGTCCTGACTTTC
NA TRBJ1-1 NA TRBV27 CASSLSGTSGRAEAFF TGTGCCAGCAGTTTATCGGGGACATCGGGCCGGGCTGAAGCTTTCTTT
NA TRBJ2-5 NA TRBV12-3/TRBV12-4 CASSAWTVETQYF TGTGCCAGCAGTGCGTGGACAGTAGAGACCCAGTACTTC
NA TRBJ1-2 NA TRBV5-4 CASSLEAGKVYGYTF TGTGCCAGCAGCTTGGAGGCAGGGAAAGTCTATGGCTACACCTTC
NA TRBJ1-2 NA TRBV10-3 CAISSWTDGYTF TGTGCCATCAGTTCGTGGACAGATGGCTACACCTTC
NA TRBJ2-7 NA TRBV6-4 CASSERIGGGEQYF TGTGCCAGCAGTGAGAGAATAGGCGGCGGCGAGCAGTACTTC
NA TRBJ1-4 NA TRBV29-1 CSAQVSNEKLFF TGCAGCGCGCAGGTATCTAATGAAAAACTGTTTTTT